The T cell receptor (beta chain) under discussion was sequenced for a study of cytomegalovirus exposure and HLA in healthy donors. Overall study findings and caveats: In a later analysis, compared with equally common non-associated chains, HLA-associated beta chains were more expanded.

V dropped 1 base and J dropped 5 bases, with 14 bases sitting between them. This CDR3 is built from 15 residues. Germline loops: CDR1 SEHNR, CDR2 FQNEAQ (reference sequence). Remarks on this clone: Its antigen remains unknown.

The PCR ran on 60 Vbeta and 13 Jbeta primers. Only in-frame clones appear in the TCRdb table, and some are missing; sequencing was by immunoSEQ multiplex PCR. This table holds 200,000 to 250,000 clones, 85% to 90% found once. This sequence was found in a human donor in good health. The chain recombines TRBV7-9 with TRBJ1-1; D gene ambiguous. Sequences were obtained from PBMCs. The DNA for the CDR3 is TGTGCCAGCAGCTTAGACCCAGGCGGGCGAACTGAAGCTTTCTTT. This gives the protein CASSLDPGGRTEAFF.